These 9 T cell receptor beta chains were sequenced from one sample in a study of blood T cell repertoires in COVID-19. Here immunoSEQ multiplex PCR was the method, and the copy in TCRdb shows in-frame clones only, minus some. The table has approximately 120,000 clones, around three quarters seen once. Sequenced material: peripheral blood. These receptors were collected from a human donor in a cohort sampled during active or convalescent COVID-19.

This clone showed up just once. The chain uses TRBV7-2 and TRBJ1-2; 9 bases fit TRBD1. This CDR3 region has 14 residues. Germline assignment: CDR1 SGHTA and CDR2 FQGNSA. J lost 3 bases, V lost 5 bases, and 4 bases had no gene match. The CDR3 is CASSARQGDYGYTF. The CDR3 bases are TGTGCCAGCAGCGCCCGACAGGGGGACTATGGCTACACCTTC. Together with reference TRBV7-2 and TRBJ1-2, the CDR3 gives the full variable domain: GAGVSQSPSNKVTEKGKDVELRCDPISGHTALYWYRQSLGQGLEFLIYFQGNSAPDKSGLPSDRFSAERTGGSVSTLTIQRTQQEDSAVYLCASSARQGDYGYTFGSGTRLTVV.

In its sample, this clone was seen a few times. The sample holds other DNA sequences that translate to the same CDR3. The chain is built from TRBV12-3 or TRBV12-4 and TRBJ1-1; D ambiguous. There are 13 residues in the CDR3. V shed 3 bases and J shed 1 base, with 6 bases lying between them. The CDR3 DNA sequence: TGTGCCAGCAGTTTTTCCGGGAACACTGAAGCTTTCTTT. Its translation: CASSFSGNTEAFF.

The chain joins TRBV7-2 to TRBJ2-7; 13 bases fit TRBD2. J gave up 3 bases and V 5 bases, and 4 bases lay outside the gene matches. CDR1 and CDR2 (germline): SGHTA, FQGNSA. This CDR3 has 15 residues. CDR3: CASSPGLAGFYEQYF. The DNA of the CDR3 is TGTGCCAGCAGCCCGGGACTAGCGGGGTTCTACGAGCAGTACTTC.

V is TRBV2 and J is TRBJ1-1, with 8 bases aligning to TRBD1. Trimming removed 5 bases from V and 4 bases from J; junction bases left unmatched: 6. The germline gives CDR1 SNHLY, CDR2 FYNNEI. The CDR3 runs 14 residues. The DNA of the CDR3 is TGTGCCAGCAGTAGCGACAGGGGTGGCACTGAAGCTTTCTTT. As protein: CASSSDRGGTEAFF.

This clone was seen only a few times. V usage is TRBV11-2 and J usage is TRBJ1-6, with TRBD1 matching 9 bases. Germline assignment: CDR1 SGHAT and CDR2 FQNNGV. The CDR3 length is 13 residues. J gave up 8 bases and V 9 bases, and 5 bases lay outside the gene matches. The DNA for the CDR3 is TGTGCCAGTGGGACAGGGAGCTATTCACCCCTCCACTTT. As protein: CASGTGSYSPLHF.

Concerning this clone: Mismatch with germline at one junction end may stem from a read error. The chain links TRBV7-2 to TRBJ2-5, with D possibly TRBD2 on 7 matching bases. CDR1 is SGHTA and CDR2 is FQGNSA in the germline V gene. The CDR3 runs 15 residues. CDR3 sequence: CASSLARGAQGTQYF. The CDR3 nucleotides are TGTGCCAGCAGCTTAGCCCGGGGGGCTCAAGGGACCCAGTACTTC.

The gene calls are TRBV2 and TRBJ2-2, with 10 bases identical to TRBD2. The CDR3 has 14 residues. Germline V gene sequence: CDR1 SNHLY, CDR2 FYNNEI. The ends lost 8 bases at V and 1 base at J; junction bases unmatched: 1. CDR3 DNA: TGTGCCAGCCGGACTAGCGGGAACACCGGGGAGCTGTTTTTT. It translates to CASRTSGNTGELFF. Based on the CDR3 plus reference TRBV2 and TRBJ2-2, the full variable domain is EPEVTQTPSHQVTQMGQEVILRCVPISNHLYFYWYRQILGQKVEFLVSFYNNEISEKSEIFDDQFSVERPDGSNFTLKIRSTKLEDSAMYFCASRTSGNTGELFFGEGSRLTVL.

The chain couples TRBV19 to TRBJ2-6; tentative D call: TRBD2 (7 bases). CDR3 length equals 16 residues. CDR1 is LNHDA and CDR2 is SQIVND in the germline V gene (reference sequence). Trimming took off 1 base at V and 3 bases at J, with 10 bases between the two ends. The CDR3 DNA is TGTGCCAGTAGTATAGTGGGGGGGCTTGGGGCCAACGTCCTGACTTTC. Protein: CASSIVGGLGANVLTF.

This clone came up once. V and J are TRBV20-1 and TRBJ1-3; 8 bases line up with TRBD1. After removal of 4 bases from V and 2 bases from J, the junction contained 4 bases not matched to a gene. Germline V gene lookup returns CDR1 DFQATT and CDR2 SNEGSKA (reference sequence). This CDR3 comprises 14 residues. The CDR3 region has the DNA TGCAGTGCTACTGACAGGGGAACTGGAAACACCATATATTTT. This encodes CSATDRGTGNTIYF.